This T cell receptor (beta chain) was sequenced in a study of OX40 agonist ivuxolimab in advanced cancers. The wider study: Patients received the agonistic anti-OX40 (CD134) antibody ivuxolimab. In this trial design, patients received ivuxolimab intravenously at 0.01 to 10 mg/kg every 2 weeks.

Points from the study as a whole: At 0.1 to 3.0 mg/kg and by week 6, clonal expansion occurred in CD4+ and CD8+ blood T cells. Fewer expanded clones were found on average in CD4+ than in CD8+ T cells.

Germline V gene data show CDR1 as SGHNT and CDR2 as YENEEA. The J segment lost 1 base and the V segment lost 5 bases, leaving 4 bases of the junction unmatched. CDR3 size: 17 residues. A remark on this clone: Its antigen is currently unknown.

The assay was immunoSEQ multiplex PCR, and TCRdb's table has in-frame clones only and misses some. Among 38,000 or so clones listed, more than 75% were seen once. The genes are TRBV11-3 and TRBJ2-4; TRBD2 agrees at 14 bases. Here the sequenced sample was CD4+ or CD8+ T cells sorted from blood, taken in a trial of the OX40 agonist ivuxolimab. The TCR was taken from an adult with an advanced solid tumor such as melanoma, head and neck, liver or kidney cancer. The CDR3 DNA is TGTGCCAGCAGCCCAAGACTAGCGGGAGGGGCCAAAAACATTCAGTACTTC. Translation gives CASSPRLAGGAKNIQYF.